This is a list of T cell receptor beta chains from one sample in a study of cytomegalovirus exposure and HLA in healthy donors. Assay: immunoSEQ multiplex PCR; the TCRdb copy retains only in-frame clones and omits some. This table has about 160,000 clones, 85% to 90% appearing once. Sequencing used PBMCs. The receptors come from a woman aged 18-29 years in good health and CMV-seropositive. Both conserved end residues are part of each CDR3.

>TRBJ2-7|TRBV27
CASSLSISGSYEQYF
>TRBJ2-1|TRBV19
CASSISQTGNEQFF
>TRBJ2-7|TRBV19
CASSIDRFPREQYF
>TRBJ1-3|TRBV2
CATDRAGNTIYF
>TRBJ2-7|TRBV7-6
CASSETSGRSYEQYF
>TRBJ2-7|TRBV5-1
CASSFDTSYEQYF
>TRBJ1-2|TRBV14
CASSQDRTNYGYTF
>TRBJ2-7|TRBV7-9
CASSLSLGGGEQYF
>TRBJ2-7|TRBV2
CASIREGGSYEQYF
>TRBJ1-5|TRBV30
CAWDTGRDQPQHF
>TRBJ2-2|TRBV5-6
CASSLVTDRGRTGELFF
>TRBJ2-7|TRBV19
CASSWTSGSYEQYF
>TRBJ2-3|TRBV27
CASSRSRGTDTQYF
>TRBJ2-6|TRBV7-3
CASSLRRSGANVLTF
>TRBJ1-5|TRBV28
CASSLPQGISQPQHF
>TRBJ2-1|TRBV18
CASSLLAGVYNEQFF